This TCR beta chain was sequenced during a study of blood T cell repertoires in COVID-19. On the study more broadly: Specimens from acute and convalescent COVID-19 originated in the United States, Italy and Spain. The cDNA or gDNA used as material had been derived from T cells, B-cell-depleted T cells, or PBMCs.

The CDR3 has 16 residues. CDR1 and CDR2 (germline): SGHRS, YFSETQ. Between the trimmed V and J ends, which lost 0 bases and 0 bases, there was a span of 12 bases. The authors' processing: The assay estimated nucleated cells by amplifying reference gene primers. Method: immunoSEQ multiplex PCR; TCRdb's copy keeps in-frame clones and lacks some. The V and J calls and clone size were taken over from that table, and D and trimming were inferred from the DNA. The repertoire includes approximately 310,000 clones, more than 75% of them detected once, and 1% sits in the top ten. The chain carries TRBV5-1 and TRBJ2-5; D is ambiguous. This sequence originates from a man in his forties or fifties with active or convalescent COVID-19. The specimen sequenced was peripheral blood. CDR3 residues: CASSLGPAKNQETQYF. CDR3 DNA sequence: TGCGCCAGCAGCTTGGGTCCAGCGAAAAACCAAGAGACCCAGTACTTC. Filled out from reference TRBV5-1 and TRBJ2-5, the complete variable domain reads KAGVTQTPRYLIKTRGQQVTLSCSPISGHRSVSWYQQTPGQGLQFLFEYFSETQRNKGNFPGRFSGRQFSNSRSEMNVSTLELGDSALYLCASSLGPAKNQETQYFGPGTRLLVL.